The sequence of this TCR beta chain was determined in a study of PD-L1 blockade in urothelial cancer. Across the whole study: Patients with male sex and bladder-origin urothelial cancer accounted for about 85% of the roughly 29 enrolled.

TCRdb's table, derived via immunoSEQ multiplex PCR, lists solely in-frame clones and lacks some. The profile shows 75,000 to 100,000 clones, 83% of them singletons. Germline V CDR1 and CDR2: MNHEY, SMNVEV (reference sequence). The V end lost 5 bases, the J end lost 2 bases, and 19 bases lay between the germline ends. The CDR3 runs 17 residues. Time point of the sample: peripheral blood 6 weeks after treatment start. The study enrolled patients with locally advanced or metastatic urothelial carcinoma. J is TRBJ1-5 and V is TRBV27; D is unresolved. The sample in question was PBMCs, obtained around atezolizumab (anti-PD-L1) treatment. The receptor's source is an older man with urothelial cancer. CDR3 bases: TGTGCCAGCAGTCTAACCCTAGACCCTCGGGGCAATCAGCCCCAGCATTTT. This encodes CASSLTLDPRGNQPQHF.